The entry below describes one T cell receptor (beta chain). The antigen is unknown. Libraries were prepared by immunoSEQ multiplex PCR; TCRdb keeps only in-frame clonotypes and omits some of them. Of over 10,000 clones listed, 80% to 95% are singletons. This sample was included in a study of PD-1 blockade in classical Hodgkin lymphoma. About the research overall: With a 2-week interval, patients received intravenous nivolumab at 3 mg/kg. Study-wide points: Differences between repertoires have undefined causes, possibly disease activity or prior therapy. Patients newly diagnosed and complete responders had comparable baseline diversity. Significant TCR diversity gains by C4D1 occurred in CD4+ but not CD8+ cells.

The CDR3 consists of 14 residues. V was cut by 4 bases and J by 5 bases, with 16 bases left in between. Germline-derived CDR1 and CDR2 are SGHRS and YFSETQ. Every patient was affected by relapse after autologous stem cell transplantation, while exposure to brentuximab vedotin was not uniform. The sequenced sample was peripheral blood mononuclear cells (PBMCs), obtained at baseline. This TCR was sampled from a human donor with classical Hodgkin lymphoma. This rearrangement joins TRBV5-1 to TRBJ2-7; D possibly uses TRBD1 or TRBD2 (5 bases each). CDR3: CASSIRDRLDEQYF. The CDR3 DNA follows: TGCGCCAGCAGCATCCGGGACCGTCTGGACGAGCAGTACTTC.